The clone carrying this T cell receptor beta chain has ten or more counts. V was shortened by 2 bases and J by 0 bases, with 8 bases between the two germline ends. The germline CDR1 and CDR2 sequences are PRHDT and FYEKMQ (reference sequence). This CDR3 is built from 16 residues. These data come from a study of T-cell reconstitution after alpha-beta-depleted transplantation in children. Unique molecular identifiers were incorporated into the prepared TCRbeta library. TCRdb itself ran the PCR reads through MiXCR, one entry per CDR3 protein. The table includes 170,000 or so distinct CDR3 sequences, approximately 6.6% detected once.

This TCR came from a human donor who donated a stem cell graft to a child with Wiskott-Aldrich syndrome. The chain combines TRBV13 with TRBJ1-6; D remains ambiguous. The specimen was PBMCs from the stem cell graft donor, collected from the stem cell graft. The CDR3 DNA sequence: TGTGCCAGCAGCTTAAATAAGGGCTCCTATAATTCACCCCTCCACTTT. Encoded protein: CASSLNKGSYNSPLHF.